These T cell receptor beta chains were read from a single sample in a study of shared clonotypes between healthy human individuals. Produced via immunoSEQ multiplex PCR; TCRdb's table is partial and in-frame only. The data hold more than 850,000 clones, with 75% to 80% observed a single time. Source material: memory CD4+ T cells from PBMCs. These receptors came from a man aged 18 to 35 in good health. Some clones in this sample may be carry-over from other donors' samples. Both conserved end residues are part of each CDR3. Fields, in order: V gene, J gene, D gene, clone size, CDR3 protein, CDR3 DNA. A D gene is named only where the DNA matches it firmly. For some rows the clone size is stated as once, few or many, or as a class when expanded; others skip it.

v_gene: TRBV12-5; j_gene: TRBJ1-1; d_gene: .; abundance: .; CDR3aa: CASGLGWAEGTEAFF; CDR3nt: TGTGCTAGTGGTTTGGGTTGGGCTGAAGGCACTGAAGCTTTCTTT
v_gene: TRBV7-9; j_gene: TRBJ2-1; d_gene: .; abundance: .; CDR3aa: CASSLAVGSDEQFF; CDR3nt: TGTGCCAGCAGCTTAGCGGTGGGTAGCGATGAGCAGTTCTTC
v_gene: TRBV25-1; j_gene: TRBJ2-5; d_gene: TRBD2; abundance: few; CDR3aa: CASSESTSEETQYF; CDR3nt: TGTGCCAGCAGTGAATCGACTAGCGAAGAGACCCAGTACTTC
v_gene: TRBV6-6; j_gene: TRBJ2-7; d_gene: .; abundance: .; CDR3aa: CASSYVGGWGEQYF; CDR3nt: TGTGCCAGCAGTTACGTTGGGGGCTGGGGTGAGCAGTACTTC
v_gene: TRBV28; j_gene: TRBJ2-7; d_gene: TRBD2; abundance: .; CDR3aa: CASSLSGTTREQYF; CDR3nt: TGTGCCAGCAGTTTATCCGGGACTACGCGGGAGCAGTACTTC
v_gene: TRBV9; j_gene: TRBJ1-2; d_gene: .; abundance: .; CDR3aa: CASSVGEGGAGYTF; CDR3nt: TGTGCCAGCAGCGTAGGGGAGGGGGGCGCTGGCTACACCTTC
v_gene: TRBV11-3; j_gene: TRBJ2-1; d_gene: .; abundance: .; CDR3aa: CASSLEDPRGYLYNEQFF; CDR3nt: TGTGCCAGCAGCTTAGAGGACCCCAGGGGCTATCTCTACAATGAGCAGTTCTTC
v_gene: TRBV11-2; j_gene: TRBJ2-7; d_gene: .; abundance: .; CDR3aa: CASSQVGGQDYEQYF; CDR3nt: TGTGCCAGCAGCCAAGTCGGGGGGCAAGATTACGAGCAGTACTTC
v_gene: TRBV4-2; j_gene: TRBJ2-1; d_gene: .; abundance: .; CDR3aa: CASSQAGAQRDYNEQFF; CDR3nt: TGTGCCAGCAGCCAAGCAGGGGCCCAGCGGGACTACAATGAGCAGTTCTTC
v_gene: TRBV11-2; j_gene: TRBJ2-7; d_gene: TRBD2; abundance: .; CDR3aa: CASSRTLAGRYEQYF; CDR3nt: TGTGCCAGCAGCCGCACACTAGCGGGAAGGTACGAGCAGTACTTC
v_gene: TRBV7-2; j_gene: TRBJ2-7; d_gene: .; abundance: few; CDR3aa: CASSPIGERVTYEQYF; CDR3nt: TGTGCCAGCAGCCCGATAGGGGAGCGGGTAACTTACGAGCAGTACTTC
v_gene: TRBV5-1; j_gene: TRBJ2-5; d_gene: .; abundance: .; CDR3aa: CASSLLVMGETQYF; CDR3nt: TGCGCCAGCAGCTTGCTGGTAATGGGAGAGACCCAGTACTTC
v_gene: TRBV5-6; j_gene: TRBJ2-5; d_gene: .; abundance: .; CDR3aa: CASSGGPGHWEETQYF; CDR3nt: TGTGCCAGCAGCGGCGGACCGGGACACTGGGAAGAGACCCAGTACTTC
v_gene: TRBV28; j_gene: TRBJ1-1; d_gene: TRBD1; abundance: few; CDR3aa: CASSWGGQARAFF; CDR3nt: TGTGCCAGCAGTTGGGGGGGACAGGCGAGAGCTTTCTTT
v_gene: TRBV5-1; j_gene: TRBJ2-2; d_gene: TRBD2; abundance: .; CDR3aa: CASSRGVARFGELFF; CDR3nt: TGCGCCAGCAGTCGGGGGGTAGCTCGTTTCGGGGAGCTGTTTTTT
v_gene: TRBV10-3; j_gene: TRBJ1-5; d_gene: .; abundance: .; CDR3aa: CAISESSGNQPQHF; CDR3nt: TGTGCCATCAGTGAGTCCTCGGGCAATCAGCCCCAGCATTTT
v_gene: TRBV5-6; j_gene: TRBJ2-5; d_gene: .; abundance: .; CDR3aa: CASSWTEMETQYF; CDR3nt: TGTGCCAGCAGCTGGACTGAAATGGAGACCCAGTACTTC
v_gene: TRBV5-1; j_gene: TRBJ2-1; d_gene: .; abundance: once; CDR3aa: CASSPRTGGSYNEQFF; CDR3nt: TGCGCCAGCAGCCCCCGTACTGGTGGCTCCTACAATGAGCAGTTCTTC
v_gene: TRBV10-3; j_gene: TRBJ2-2; d_gene: .; abundance: once; CDR3aa: CAISPSWGTGELFF; CDR3nt: TGTGCCATCAGTCCATCTTGGGGAACCGGGGAGCTGTTTTTT
v_gene: TRBV2; j_gene: TRBJ1-1; d_gene: .; abundance: .; CDR3aa: CASSVRGINTEAFF; CDR3nt: TGTGCCAGCAGTGTCAGGGGTATAAACACTGAAGCTTTCTTT
v_gene: TRBV14; j_gene: TRBJ1-1; d_gene: TRBD1; abundance: .; CDR3aa: CASSRGQGREAFF; CDR3nt: TGTGCCAGCAGCCGCGGACAGGGGAGAGAAGCTTTCTTT
v_gene: TRBV28; j_gene: TRBJ1-2; d_gene: .; abundance: .; CDR3aa: CASSGTHIYGYTF; CDR3nt: TGTGCCAGTTCAGGGACACACATTTATGGCTACACCTTC
v_gene: TRBV27; j_gene: TRBJ2-1; d_gene: TRBD2; abundance: .; CDR3aa: CASLTRAGDYNEQFF; CDR3nt: TGTGCCAGCCTCACGAGGGCGGGAGACTACAATGAGCAGTTCTTC
v_gene: TRBV7-9; j_gene: TRBJ1-2; d_gene: .; abundance: .; CDR3aa: CASSPRGQLSEGYTF; CDR3nt: TGTGCCAGCAGCCCCCGGGGCCAACTCTCGGAAGGCTACACCTTC
v_gene: TRBV7-6; j_gene: TRBJ2-7; d_gene: .; abundance: .; CDR3aa: CASSPSDIYEQYF; CDR3nt: TGTGCCAGCAGCCCCTCGGATATTTACGAGCAGTACTTC
v_gene: TRBV18; j_gene: TRBJ1-1; d_gene: TRBD1; abundance: .; CDR3aa: CASSRTGISMNTEAFF; CDR3nt: TGTGCCAGCTCGCGGACAGGGATTAGTATGAACACTGAAGCTTTCTTT
v_gene: TRBV5-1; j_gene: TRBJ1-2; d_gene: .; abundance: .; CDR3aa: CASSLVFEDGYTF; CDR3nt: TGCGCCAGCAGCTTGGTATTTGAGGATGGCTACACCTTC
v_gene: TRBV27; j_gene: TRBJ2-5; d_gene: TRBD1; abundance: .; CDR3aa: CASSSGRGRQTQYF; CDR3nt: TGTGCCAGCAGTTCCGGCAGGGGGCGACAGACCCAGTACTTC
v_gene: TRBV5-8; j_gene: TRBJ2-1; d_gene: .; abundance: .; CDR3aa: CASSLIFNEQFF; CDR3nt: TGTGCCAGCAGCTTGATTTTTAATGAGCAGTTCTTC
v_gene: TRBV5-5; j_gene: TRBJ1-1; d_gene: .; abundance: .; CDR3aa: CASSPSGGNTEAFF; CDR3nt: TGTGCCAGCAGCCCCAGTGGTGGGAACACTGAAGCTTTCTTT
v_gene: TRBV11-3; j_gene: TRBJ1-2; d_gene: .; abundance: .; CDR3aa: CASSLRGEHGYTF; CDR3nt: TGTGCCAGCAGCTTAAGGGGAGAGCATGGCTACACCTTC
v_gene: TRBV30; j_gene: TRBJ2-5; d_gene: .; abundance: .; CDR3aa: CAWSVGAETQYF; CDR3nt: TGTGCCTGGAGTGTAGGCGCGGAGACCCAGTACTTC
v_gene: TRBV7-3; j_gene: TRBJ2-1; d_gene: .; abundance: .; CDR3aa: CASSYQGGEQFF; CDR3nt: TGTGCCAGCAGCTATCAGGGAGGCGAGCAGTTCTTC
v_gene: TRBV4-2; j_gene: TRBJ2-7; d_gene: TRBD1; abundance: .; CDR3aa: CASSQDPQGAYEQYF; CDR3nt: TGTGCCAGCAGCCAAGATCCCCAGGGGGCCTACGAGCAGTACTTC
v_gene: TRBV6-6; j_gene: TRBJ1-6; d_gene: .; abundance: .; CDR3aa: CASSLIRQYNSPLHF; CDR3nt: TGTGCCAGCAGTCTCATTCGGCAGTATAATTCACCCCTCCACTTT
v_gene: TRBV19; j_gene: TRBJ2-6; d_gene: .; abundance: .; CDR3aa: CASPSSGANVLTF; CDR3nt: TGTGCCAGTCCCAGCTCTGGGGCCAACGTCCTGACTTTC
v_gene: TRBV5-4; j_gene: TRBJ2-1; d_gene: TRBD2; abundance: .; CDR3aa: CASSALAGYNEQFF; CDR3nt: TGTGCCAGCAGCGCACTAGCGGGCTACAATGAGCAGTTCTTC
v_gene: TRBV28; j_gene: TRBJ2-7; d_gene: .; abundance: .; CDR3aa: CASSFLSRGSNLAQYEQYF; CDR3nt: TGTGCCAGCAGTTTCTTGTCCCGGGGCTCAAACCTTGCCCAATACGAGCAGTACTTC
v_gene: TRBV28; j_gene: TRBJ1-5; d_gene: TRBD1; abundance: few; CDR3aa: CASWDRGDHSNQPQHF; CDR3nt: TGTGCCAGCTGGGACAGGGGGGACCATAGCAATCAGCCCCAGCATTTT
v_gene: TRBV10-3; j_gene: TRBJ1-1; d_gene: TRBD1; abundance: once; CDR3aa: CAISRDSENTEAFF; CDR3nt: TGTGCCATCAGTAGGGACAGCGAGAACACTGAAGCTTTCTTT
v_gene: TRBV27; j_gene: TRBJ2-3; d_gene: TRBD1; abundance: .; CDR3aa: CASRGTSTDTQYF; CDR3nt: TGTGCCTCCAGGGGGACCAGCACAGATACGCAGTATTTT
v_gene: TRBV29-1; j_gene: TRBJ2-3; d_gene: TRBD1; abundance: .; CDR3aa: CSGDRGGTDTQYF; CDR3nt: TGCAGCGGAGACAGGGGGGGCACAGATACGCAGTATTTT
v_gene: TRBV19; j_gene: TRBJ2-7; d_gene: .; abundance: .; CDR3aa: CASSLARGSYEQYF; CDR3nt: TGTGCCAGTAGTTTAGCCCGCGGCTCCTACGAGCAGTACTTC
v_gene: TRBV7-2; j_gene: TRBJ2-1; d_gene: .; abundance: .; CDR3aa: CASSRSLASSYNEQFF; CDR3nt: TGTGCCAGCAGCCGATCACTAGCTAGCTCCTACAATGAGCAGTTCTTC
v_gene: TRBV5-1; j_gene: TRBJ1-2; d_gene: TRBD1; abundance: .; CDR3aa: CASSRGQLYGYTF; CDR3nt: TGCGCCAGCAGCAGGGGACAGCTCTATGGCTACACCTTC
v_gene: TRBV9; j_gene: TRBJ2-7; d_gene: TRBD2; abundance: .; CDR3aa: CASSAGLAGYEQYF; CDR3nt: TGTGCCAGCAGCGCGGGACTAGCGGGCTACGAGCAGTACTTC
v_gene: TRBV28; j_gene: TRBJ1-4; d_gene: .; abundance: .; CDR3aa: CASGSGSATNEKLFF; CDR3nt: TGTGCCAGCGGGTCGGGGTCCGCAACTAATGAAAAACTGTTTTTT
v_gene: TRBV7-6; j_gene: TRBJ1-3; d_gene: TRBD1; abundance: .; CDR3aa: CASSLIDGQGGGNTIYF; CDR3nt: TGTGCCAGCAGCTTAATTGACGGACAGGGAGGGGGAAACACCATATATTTT
v_gene: TRBV7-2; j_gene: TRBJ2-1; d_gene: TRBD2; abundance: .; CDR3aa: CASSLIAGANNEQFF; CDR3nt: TGTGCCAGCAGCTTGATCGCGGGAGCCAACAATGAGCAGTTCTTC
v_gene: TRBV30; j_gene: TRBJ1-5; d_gene: .; abundance: .; CDR3aa: CAWGEDSNQPQHF; CDR3nt: TGTGCCTGGGGAGAGGACAGCAATCAGCCCCAGCATTTT
v_gene: TRBV11-2; j_gene: TRBJ2-7; d_gene: TRBD2; abundance: .; CDR3aa: CASSSTTSGLTYEQYF; CDR3nt: TGTGCCAGCAGCTCCACCACTAGCGGTTTAACCTACGAGCAGTACTTC